The TCR beta chain under discussion was sequenced for a study of response to subunit inactivated influenza vaccine. Using its own MiXCR run on the RT-PCR reads, TCRdb lists one record per CDR3 protein. The table records fewer than 550,000 distinct CDR3 sequences, roughly 27% of them present only once. This clonotype occurred a few times. Germline loops: CDR1 LNHDA, CDR2 SQIVND (reference sequence). This CDR3 comprises 15 residues. Trimming removed 4 bases at V and 4 bases at J, with 14 bases between. The sequencing here drew on CD4+ T cells sorted from PBMCs, taken 5 to 6 days after vaccination. The chain is built from TRBV19 and TRBJ1-5; D is uncertain. The receptor was derived from a man aged 50-59 years who received an inactivated influenza vaccine. The CDR3 DNA sequence: TGTGCCAGTAGTAATGGGCGCAGCGTTAATCAGCCCCAGCATTTT. This sequence encodes CASSNGRSVNQPQHF.